The clone carrying this T cell receptor (beta chain) was found a few times. The data were taken from a study of blood T cell repertoires in COVID-19. Across the whole study: Collection of acute and convalescent COVID-19 samples took place in the United States, Italy and Spain. Sources were T cells, B-cell-depleted T cells, or PBMCs; the material itself was cDNA or gDNA.

Followed over time, Seattle patients had been enrolled while infection was active. The method was immunoSEQ multiplex PCR; TCRdb's version includes in-frame clones alone and lacks a portion of them. The sample shows around 94,000 clones, around 90% of them seen only once. Looked up from germline, CDR1 is MNHEY and CDR2 is SVGAGI. The CDR3 has 13 amino acids. V lost 7 bases and J 0 bases, leaving 7 bases between the germline ends. The chain is built from TRBV6-5 and TRBJ1-5; D is unresolved. The sequence was obtained from a woman aged 45-65 years with COVID-19, enrolled during active disease. The sequencing input was peripheral blood. The CDR3 DNA follows: TGTGCCAGCAATCCCCGTAGCAATCAGCCCCAGCATTTT. Translated, it gives CASNPRSNQPQHF.